These T cell receptor beta chains were read from a single sample in a study of T cells in Graves' hyperthyroidism and ophthalmopathy. TCRdb processed the multiplex PCR reads anew with MiXCR; each CDR3 protein has one entry. Altogether hundreds of thousands of distinct CDR3 sequences are present, 12% to 15% being singletons, with the ten largest covering roughly 10%. The specimen sequenced was blood. Every receptor here comes from a woman under 30 with Graves' hyperthyroidism. Each CDR3 is given with its conserved first and last residue.

v_call | cdr3_aa
TRBV7-9 | CASSEWGQGPSRGYTF
TRBV5-8 | CASSLGERAQYF
TRBV6-2/TRBV6-3 | CASSYLIGTSGKDNEQFF
TRBV18 | CASSSGGVLNTEAFF
TRBV5-1 | CASSLETGRANTEAFF
TRBV4-1 | CASSQDQGTGSYEQYF
TRBV29-1 | CSAQGRPRGEQYF
TRBV20-1 | CSARRSSDTQYF
TRBV12-3/TRBV12-4 | CASSRWTFPGGTDNEKLFF
TRBV11-3 | CASSQSTGGWDTDTQYF
TRBV3-1 | CASSLYAGGSNEQFF
TRBV6-1 | CASSSRQVDEQYF
TRBV28 | CASRNGLSNEQFF
TRBV5-1 | CASSSQGAYTEAFF
TRBV20-1 | CSARAPVRNEQFF
TRBV30 | CAAGTRSYEQYF
TRBV10-3 | CAVGGPTYEQYF